The 28 T cell receptor beta chains given below trace back to one sample, sequenced in a study of shared clonotypes between healthy human individuals. As defined, naive CD8 cells were CD45RO-negative and positively selected for CCR7, with terminally differentiated effector memory CD45RA+ cells excluded. Profiled with immunoSEQ multiplex PCR; TCRdb holds only in-frame clones, not every one. The table records about 2 million clones, about 95% of them present only once. The sequenced material came from naive CD8+ T cells sorted from blood. These receptors originate from a man in his late teens or twenties in good health.

This chain uses TRBV19 with TRBJ2-5, with 11 bases that match TRBD2. J gave up 4 bases and V 5 bases, and 9 bases lay outside the gene matches. The CDR3 has 16 residues. The germline CDR1 and CDR2 sequences are LNHDA and SQIVND (reference sequence). CDR3 nucleotide sequence: TGTGCCAGTAGTCCTGGTCTAGCGGGAGGCAGAGAGACCCAGTACTTC. Protein sequence: CASSPGLAGGRETQYF.

There are a few counts of this clone. This chain joins TRBV19 and TRBJ1-5; D possibly corresponds to TRBD1 (6 bases). Germline V gene lookup returns CDR1 LNHDA and CDR2 SQIVND (reference sequence). The germline V and J ends were trimmed by 6 bases and 3 bases, with 15 bases remaining between them. The CDR3 extends over 15 amino acids. CDR3 DNA sequence: TGTGCCAGTAGGCACTTCACAGGGACCAATCAGCCCCAGCATTTT. Protein sequence: CASRHFTGTNQPQHF.

V usage is TRBV9 and J usage is TRBJ2-7, with D perhaps assigned TRBD1 or TRBD2 (6 bases each). The CDR3 is 16 amino acids. Between the trimmed V and J ends, which lost 4 bases and 3 bases, there was a span of 20 bases. Germline V CDR1 and CDR2: SGDLS, YYNGEE. CDR3 amino acids: CASSSQGLGGLYEQYF. CDR3 sequence (DNA): TGTGCCAGCAGCAGCCAGGGTTTAGGGGGGCTCTACGAGCAGTACTTC.

The rearrangement uses TRBV5-6 and TRBJ1-5; the D gene is possibly TRBD1 (6 bases). The CDR3 covers 16 residues. CDR1 is SGHDT and CDR2 is YYEEEE in the germline V gene. Trimming took 5 bases from V and 1 from J, leaving 16 bases between them. Written as DNA, the CDR3 is TGTGCCAGCAGGGGAGGAAGGGGGGAGAGCAATCAGCCCCAGCATTTT. This sequence encodes CASRGGRGESNQPQHF.

V and J are TRBV4-1 and TRBJ1-4; D gene unclear. Trimming left V 1 base short and J 7 bases short, with 16 bases between. Germline V CDR1 and CDR2: MGHRA, YSYEKL. The CDR3 is made up of 16 amino acids. This chain's CDR3 is CASSQAPAFVAEKLFF. The CDR3 DNA sequence: TGCGCCAGCAGCCAAGCCCCCGCTTTTGTAGCTGAAAAACTGTTTTTT.

This sequence joins TRBV4-2 and TRBJ2-5; 10 bases are a match to TRBD2. The tail of the sequence fits TRBJ2-7 better, so the J call may be wrong. CDR1 LGHNA and CDR2 YNFKEQ come from the germline V gene. The CDR3 consists of 15 residues. The CDR3 region has the DNA TGTGCCAGCAGCCAGGGAGCGGGGGGGTTAGACGAGCAGTACTTC. Protein product: CASSQGAGGLDEQYF.

The sample holds one count of this clone. The same CDR3 also results from other DNA sequences found in this sample. The V and J genes are TRBV9 and TRBJ2-1, with a weak D call TRBD1 (5 bases). V lost 0 bases and J lost 7, with 8 bases in between. The CDR3 is 13 residues long. From germline, CDR1 is SGDLS and CDR2 YYNGEE. The CDR3, as DNA: TGTGCCAGCAGCGTAGCAGGGTTGAATGAGCAGTTCTTC. It encodes CASSVAGLNEQFF.

This sequence joins TRBV25-1 and TRBJ2-5; D is undetermined. CDR1 and CDR2 (germline): MGHDK, SYGVNS. CDR3 length: 13 amino acids. Trimming stripped 1 base from V and 5 bases from J, with 8 bases between. In nucleotides, the CDR3 is TGTGCCAGCAGTGAATTTTTGGTGGAGACCCAGTACTTC. This encodes CASSEFLVETQYF.

V gene TRBV6-5 combines with J gene TRBJ2-2, with TRBD1 identical over 8 bases. CDR1 MNHEY and CDR2 SVGAGI come from the germline V gene. The CDR3 loop spans 14 amino acids. Trimming cost V 4 bases and J 6 bases; bases outside gene matches: 4. The CDR3 sequence: CASSSTGESGELFF. In DNA, the CDR3 is TGTGCCAGCAGTTCGACAGGGGAGTCCGGGGAGCTGTTTTTT.

Concerning this clone: Additional DNA sequences in this sample encode the identical CDR3. Here the CDR3 reads CASSPGGVLETQYF. DNA for the CDR3: TGTGCCAGCAGCCCCGGGGGGGTGCTGGAGACCCAGTACTTC. V and J are TRBV7-9 and TRBJ2-5, with 8 positions matching TRBD2. The CDR3 is 14 residues long. Germline CDR1 reads SEHNR; CDR2 reads FQNEAQ (reference sequence). Trimming removed 5 bases from V and 5 bases from J; junction bases left unmatched: 7.

The chain employs TRBV6-6 and TRBJ2-7, with D uncertain. This CDR3 has 11 amino acids. Between the trimmed V and J ends, which lost 10 bases and 6 bases, there was a span of 13 bases. Germline values: CDR1 MNHNY, CDR2 SVGAGI (reference sequence). The chain's CDR3 is CATSTLAEQYF. The CDR3 DNA sequence: TGTGCCACCTCAACATTGGCCGAGCAGTACTTC.

The chain links TRBV4-1 to TRBJ2-3, with 8 bases lining up with TRBD2. The CDR3 loop spans 15 amino acids. J gave up 3 bases and V 1 base, and 3 bases lay outside the gene matches. In germline, CDR1 is MGHRA, CDR2 YSYEKL. In nucleotides, the CDR3 is TGCGCCAGCAGCCAAGTAATAGCGGGGACAGATACGCAGTATTTT. Its protein product is CASSQVIAGTDTQYF.

A note on this clone: The same CDR3 can be traced to other DNA sequences in this sample. V usage is TRBV19 and J usage is TRBJ2-3, with D unresolved. The V end was cut by 5 bases, the J end by 2 bases, with 8 bases between. Germline V gives CDR1 LNHDA, CDR2 SQIVND (reference sequence). The CDR3 contains 13 residues. CDR3 DNA: TGTGCCAGTAGTCGACAATCCACAGATACGCAGTATTTT. Protein sequence: CASSRQSTDTQYF.

Written as DNA, the CDR3 is TGTGCCTGGGAGACAGGGGGCGGCTACACCTTC. Amino acid sequence: CAWETGGGYTF. The genes are TRBV30 and TRBJ1-2; the match to TRBD1 covers 10 bases. The CDR3 consists of 11 residues. The V gene's germline CDR1 is GTSNPN and CDR2 SVGIG (reference sequence). The V and J ends lost 5 bases and 8 bases, in that order; junction bases with no gene match: 2.

This clone was observed once. Within the sample, other DNA sequences also encode this same CDR3. V is TRBV4-1 and J is TRBJ2-7; 7 bases are shared with TRBD2. Germline values: CDR1 MGHRA, CDR2 YSYEKL. Germline trimming cut 1 base from V and 4 bases from J; bases unmatched to any gene: 4. The CDR3 is 14 amino acids. The chain's CDR3 is CASSQVAGAYEQYF. CDR3 nucleotide sequence: TGCGCCAGCAGCCAAGTCGCGGGAGCTTACGAGCAGTACTTC.

This clone was observed a single time. The gene calls are TRBV5-5 and TRBJ2-1; D possibly matches TRBD1 or TRBD2 (5 bases each). Between the trimmed V and J ends, which lost 2 bases and 8 bases, there was a span of 11 bases. The CDR3 spans 13 residues. Germline lookup yields CDR1 SGHKS and CDR2 YYEKEE (reference sequence). In DNA, the CDR3 is TGTGCCAGCAGCTTAAGGCAGGGAGATGAGCAGTTCTTC. Protein: CASSLRQGDEQFF.

V is TRBV30 and J is TRBJ2-7; D is perhaps TRBD1 (6 bases). The V gene lost 4 bases and the J gene lost 0 bases, with 16 bases spanning the gap. CDR1 GTSNPN and CDR2 SVGIG come from the germline V gene (reference sequence). This CDR3 is 15 amino acids long. The CDR3 DNA reads as TGTGCCTGGAAACGAACAGGGATTAACTCCTACGAGCAGTACTTC. As protein: CAWKRTGINSYEQYF.

The V and J genes are TRBV4-3 and TRBJ1-2; the D gene is possibly TRBD1 (5 bases). CDR3 size: 16 residues. V was pared by 1 base and J by 4 bases, with 16 bases between. Germline values: CDR1 LGHNA, CDR2 YSLEER. The CDR3 here is CASSQAPSTGFYGYTF. The CDR3 DNA sequence: TGCGCCAGCAGCCAAGCCCCATCCACAGGATTCTATGGCTACACCTTC.

Points on this clone: The same CDR3 can be traced to other DNA sequences in this sample. The genes are TRBV10-1 and TRBJ2-7; 7 bases are a match to TRBD2. CDR1 WNHNN and CDR2 SYGVQD come from the germline V gene (reference sequence). The trim removed 0 bases at V and 3 bases at J, leaving 2 bases unmatched. This CDR3 comprises 14 residues. The CDR3 is CASSESGGSYEQYF. CDR3 in DNA: TGCGCCAGCAGTGAGTCGGGGGGGAGCTACGAGCAGTACTTC.

The CDR3 DNA follows: TGTGCTCTCCGACTAGCGGGGAACACAGATACGCAGTATTTT. Translated: CALRLAGNTDTQYF. The chain links TRBV7-9 to TRBJ2-3; 11 bases map to TRBD2. Germline V gives CDR1 SEHNR, CDR2 FQNEAQ (reference sequence). The CDR3 totals 14 residues.

This clone has a single count. The V call is TRBV29-1, the J call TRBJ2-7; tentatively, D is TRBD1 or TRBD2 (5 bases each). Germline V gene lookup returns CDR1 SQVTM and CDR2 ANQGSEA. The CDR3 is made up of 13 amino acids. V lost 3 bases and J lost 0, with 9 bases in between. The CDR3 protein is CSVDWGSSYEQYF. The CDR3 DNA reads as TGCAGCGTTGATTGGGGGAGCTCCTACGAGCAGTACTTC.

V is TRBV5-1 and J is TRBJ1-1; weak D call: TRBD1 (6 bases). The V and J ends lost 0 bases and 3 bases respectively, with 21 bases between them. CDR1 and CDR2 from the germline V gene are SGHRS and YFSETQ. The CDR3 runs to 18 residues. The CDR3 DNA reads TGCGCCAGCAGCTTGGGGACAGAAGGGGGACGACGGGACACTGAAGCTTTCTTT. This translates into CASSLGTEGGRRDTEAFF. The full variable domain, with the rest looked up from reference TRBV5-1 and TRBJ1-1, is KAGVTQTPRYLIKTRGQQVTLSCSPISGHRSVSWYQQTPGQGLQFLFEYFSETQRNKGNFPGRFSGRQFSNSRSEMNVSTLELGDSALYLCASSLGTEGGRRDTEAFFGQGTRLTVV.

The V call is TRBV27, the J call TRBJ1-5; 7 bases fit TRBD1. Germline CDR1 reads MNHEY; CDR2 reads SMNVEV (reference sequence). After removal of 5 bases from V and 5 bases from J, the junction contained 6 bases not matched to a gene. This CDR3 has 14 amino acids. CDR3 sequence (DNA): TGTGCCAGCAGTCCAGGGACAGACTATCAGCCCCAGCATTTT. This translates into CASSPGTDYQPQHF.

The V call is TRBV5-4, the J call TRBJ2-2; maybe TRBD2 (6 bases). CDR1 and CDR2 from the germline V gene are SGHNT and YYREEE (reference sequence). V was trimmed by 5 bases and J by 5 bases, leaving 16 bases between them. This CDR3 is built from 15 residues. The CDR3: CASSPEEGRTGELFF. The CDR3 bases are TGTGCCAGCAGTCCCGAGGAGGGTAGGACCGGGGAGCTGTTTTTT.

The chain has TRBV7-2 and TRBJ2-7; D unclear. Germline V gene sequence: CDR1 SGHTA, CDR2 FQGNSA. CDR3 length: 12 amino acids. Trimming pared 5 bases from V and 3 bases from J, leaving 8 bases between. CDR3 nucleotide sequence: TGTGCCAGCAGCCACCCAGGCTACGAGCAGTACTTC. This sequence encodes CASSHPGYEQYF.

This chain uses TRBV9 with TRBJ1-2, with 7 bases matching TRBD1. Germline CDR1 and CDR2: SGDLS and YYNGEE. This CDR3 comprises 14 residues. The V and J ends lost 3 bases and 5 bases, in that order; junction bases with no gene match: 7. The CDR3 region is CASSGTPGGYGYTF. The DNA for the CDR3 is TGTGCCAGCAGCGGAACTCCAGGGGGATATGGCTACACCTTC.

To note about this clone: The same CDR3 arises from other DNA sequences in this sample as well. The chain is built from TRBV13 and TRBJ2-3; 7 nucleotides agree with TRBD2. The ends lost 2 bases at V and 3 bases at J; junction bases unmatched: 5. Germline-derived CDR1 and CDR2 are PRHDT and FYEKMQ (reference sequence). The CDR3 runs to 15 residues. CDR3 amino acids: CASSLLTGGTDTQYF. CDR3 nucleotide sequence: TGTGCCAGCAGCTTATTAACGGGGGGAACAGATACGCAGTATTTT.

Note on this clone: Other nucleotide sequences in the sample specify the same CDR3. The J gene is TRBJ2-1, the V gene TRBV27; TRBD2 matches at 11 bases. The CDR3 covers 15 residues. The J segment lost 4 bases and the V segment lost 3 bases, leaving 2 bases of the junction unmatched. Germline assignment: CDR1 MNHEY and CDR2 SMNVEV (reference sequence). DNA for the CDR3: TGTGCCAGCAGTTTTAGCGGGGGGGCATACAATGAGCAGTTCTTC. Protein: CASSFSGGAYNEQFF.